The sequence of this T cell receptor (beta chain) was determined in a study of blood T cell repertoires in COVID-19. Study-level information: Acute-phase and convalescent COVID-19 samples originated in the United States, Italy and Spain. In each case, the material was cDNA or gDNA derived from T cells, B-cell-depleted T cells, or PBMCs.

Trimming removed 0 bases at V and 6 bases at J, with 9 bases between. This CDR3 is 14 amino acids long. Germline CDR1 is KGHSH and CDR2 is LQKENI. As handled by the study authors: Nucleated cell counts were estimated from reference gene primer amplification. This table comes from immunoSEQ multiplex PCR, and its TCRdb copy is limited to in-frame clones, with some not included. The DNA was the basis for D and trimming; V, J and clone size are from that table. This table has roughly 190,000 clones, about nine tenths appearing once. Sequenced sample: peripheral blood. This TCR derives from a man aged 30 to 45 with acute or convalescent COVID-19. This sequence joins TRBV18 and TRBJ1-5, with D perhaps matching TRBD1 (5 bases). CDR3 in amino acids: CASSPPSGGQPQHF. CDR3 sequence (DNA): TGTGCCAGCTCACCACCTTCCGGGGGTCAGCCCCAGCATTTT.